Listed below are T cell receptor beta chains from one sample, sequenced in a study of T cells in Graves' hyperthyroidism and ophthalmopathy. MiXCR, run by TCRdb on the multiplex PCR reads, gives a single entry per CDR3 protein. The data contain about 560,000 distinct CDR3 sequences, roughly 50% of them singletons. The sample taken for sequencing was peripheral blood or thyroid tissue (not recorded which). These receptors all come from a woman in her late teens or twenties with Graves' hyperthyroidism. Each CDR3 is given with its conserved first and last residue. A D gene is named only where the DNA matches it firmly. The size entry is marked missing in some rows and otherwise reads once, few, many or a size class.

TRBJ2-7	TRBD2	-	TRBV20-1	TGCAGTGTGGACGGCGGGGGGGCCTACGAGCAGTACTTC	CSVDGGGAYEQYF
TRBJ2-5	-	once	TRBV2	TGTGCCAGCAGTGTGGCCCAGACACAACCCGCAAGCACAGATACGCAGTACTTC	CASSVAQTQPASTDTQYF
TRBJ2-5	-	many	TRBV20-1	TGCAGTGCGGAGGGTGATGGAGAGACCCAGTACTTC	CSAEGDGETQYF
TRBJ1-6	-	few	TRBV7-9	TGTGCCAGCAGCTCGACAGGCGATTATAATTCACCCCTCCACTTT	CASSSTGDYNSPLHF
TRBJ1-2	-	many	TRBV29-1	TGCAGCGCTCCAGGGGCCGGGCATGGCTACACCTTC	CSAPGAGHGYTF
TRBJ2-7	-	-	TRBV20-1	TGCAGTGCTGCCGCCGGGAATTGGAACGAGCAGTACTTC	CSAAAGNWNEQYF
TRBJ1-6	TRBD1	-	TRBV2	TGTGCCAGCAGTGAATCACAGGGGCTGTCACCCCTCCACTTT	CASSESQGLSPLHF
TRBJ2-5	-	-	TRBV25-1	TGTGCCAGCAGTGGGCAACAGAAGACAGGAAACCAAGAGACCCAGTACTTC	CASSGQQKTGNQETQYF
TRBJ2-2	-	-	TRBV7-9	TGTGCCAGCAGCGCGACCGGGACTCCGAACACCGGGGAGCTGTTTTTT	CASSATGTPNTGELFF
TRBJ1-5	-	many	TRBV24-1	TGTGCCACCAGTGATCCCTCGGGGGGGGGCAATCAGCCCCAGCATTTT	CATSDPSGGGNQPQHF
TRBJ2-5	-	few	TRBV7-2	TGTGCCAGCAGCTTAGCTACGGCTCAAGAGACCCAGTACTTC	CASSLATAQETQYF
TRBJ2-7	TRBD2	few	TRBV7-2	TGTGCCAGCAGTTCTGAACCTAGCGGAGGTTACGAGCAGTACTTC	CASSSEPSGGYEQYF
TRBJ1-1	-	-	TRBV7-9	TGTGCCAGCAGCCCGGGCTTAGACCCGGGCACTGAAGCTTTCTTT	CASSPGLDPGTEAFF
TRBJ2-5	-	many	TRBV19	TGTGCCAGTAGTATCGACTACCAGGAGACCCAGTACTTC	CASSIDYQETQYF
TRBJ2-7	-	-	TRBV7-6	TGTGCCAGCAGCTTGGCGGTTACCGGGAGAAATGAGCAGTACTTC	CASSLAVTGRNEQYF
TRBJ1-1	-	few	TRBV14	TGTGCCAGCAGCTTCCCCGGTGGGCTAGAAGCTTTCTTT	CASSFPGGLEAFF
TRBJ1-4	-	few	TRBV7-9	TGTGCCAGCAGCTTTTCCGGGCTTAATGAAAAACTGTTTTTT	CASSFSGLNEKLFF
TRBJ1-4	TRBD1	-	TRBV7-9	TGTGCCTGGAGTAGAAGGGGGCCTGAAAAACTGTTTTTT	CAWSRRGPEKLFF
TRBJ1-1	-	-	TRBV29-1	TGCAGCGTCATAGGGGAGAACACTGAAGCTTTCTTT	CSVIGENTEAFF
TRBJ2-7	-	-	TRBV6-2/TRBV6-3	TGTGCCAGCAGTTACCGGGGGGACAGGCACATCGGGGAGCAGTACTTC	CASSYRGDRHIGEQYF
TRBJ1-6	-	-	TRBV20-1	TGCAGTGCTAGACAGGAAGGATCACCCCTCCACTTT	CSARQEGSPLHF
TRBJ1-3	-	-	TRBV6-1	TGTGCCAGCAGGCCACACGAGGCTCCCGGAAACACCATATATTTT	CASRPHEAPGNTIYF
TRBJ2-6	-	-	TRBV2	TGTGCCAGCAGTTTAAGGGGCGGTAGCTCTGGGGCCAACGTCCTGACTTTC	CASSLRGGSSGANVLTF
TRBJ1-1	TRBD1	few	TRBV24-1	TGTGCAAGAGACAGGGCCCGCGCTGAAGCTTTCTTT	CARDRARAEAFF
TRBJ2-7	-	-	TRBV2	TGTGCCAGCAGACTCTTCAGCAACGAGCAGTACTTC	CASRLFSNEQYF
TRBJ2-5	TRBD2	many	TRBV10-3	TGTGCCATCAGTGACGGGGGGGCGCGGGAGACCCAGTACTTC	CAISDGGARETQYF
TRBJ2-7	TRBD1	many	TRBV29-1	TGCAGCGTTTCGGGGGGGGACAGGGGATCCTACGAGCAGTACTTC	CSVSGGDRGSYEQYF
TRBJ1-2	-	-	TRBV2	TGTGCCAGCAGGTTATTGGAAAGCCAAGCGGGACGGCCCTATGGCTACACCTTC	CASRLLESQAGRPYGYTF
TRBJ2-6	-	-	TRBV4-1	TGCGCCAGCAGCCAAGATCGAGGCTTCTCTGGGGCCAACGTCCTGACTTTC	CASSQDRGFSGANVLTF
TRBJ1-1	-	-	TRBV25-1	TGTGGCAGGTTAGCTTCGAACACTGAAGCTTTCTTT	CGRLASNTEAFF
TRBJ2-1	TRBD1	once	TRBV7-8	TGTGCCAGCGGACCGAGGGGGCCTTTGGGTGAGCAGTTCTTC	CASGPRGPLGEQFF
TRBJ2-7	-	few	TRBV7-2	TGTGCCAGCAGCCCACGCTCAGAGTACGAGCAGTACTTC	CASSPRSEYEQYF
TRBJ1-1	-	-	TRBV19	TGTGCCAGTAGGGCCATTATGAACACTGAAGCTTTCTTT	CASRAIMNTEAFF
TRBJ1-1	-	few	TRBV7-9	TGTGCCAGCAGCTCCCTCGGGGGGGGAAACACTGAAGCTTTCTTT	CASSSLGGGNTEAFF
TRBJ2-5	-	once	TRBV4-3	TGCGCCAGCAGCCAAGAGGGGTTCAAAGAGACCCAGTACTTC	CASSQEGFKETQYF
TRBJ1-1	-	-	TRBV19	TGTGCCAGTATCCAGGGTCTCGACACTGAAGCTTTCTTT	CASIQGLDTEAFF
TRBJ1-1	-	few	TRBV7-2	TGTGCCAGCAGCCAAGATTTCACGGGGCGGGCTTTCTTT	CASSQDFTGRAFF
TRBJ1-5	-	many	TRBV7-9	TGTGCCAGCAGCTCTACAGGGCCCAATCAGCCCCAGCATTTT	CASSSTGPNQPQHF
TRBJ2-5	TRBD2	many	TRBV10-3	TGTGCCATCAGTGCGGGACTAGAAGAGACCCAGTACTTC	CAISAGLEETQYF
TRBJ1-1	-	once	TRBV2	TGTGCCAGCAGGACGACAGCGGTCAGCACATTT	CASRTTAVSTF
TRBJ2-7	-	-	TRBV10-3	TGTGCCATCAGCCCAGGGGCAGGCCGCTCCTACGAGCAGTACTTC	CAISPGAGRSYEQYF
TRBJ1-1	-	few	TRBV20-1	TGCAGTGCCGCCCCGGCATGGCACACTGAAGCTTTCTTT	CSAAPAWHTEAFF
TRBJ2-5	-	-	TRBV9	TGTGCCAGCAGCGTAGACAGTGAAGAGACCCAGTACTTC	CASSVDSEETQYF
TRBJ1-2	-	-	TRBV2	TGTGCCAGCTCAGGGGCCTATGGCTACACCTTC	CASSGAYGYTF
TRBJ1-1	TRBD1	few	TRBV20-1	TGCAGTGCTAGGGACACAGGGGGTCCCACTGAAGCTTTCTTT	CSARDTGGPTEAFF
TRBJ1-2	-	-	TRBV28	TGTGCCAGCAGTTTCGGGGGGGCAGACTATGGCTACACCTTC	CASSFGGADYGYTF
TRBJ2-5	TRBD1	-	TRBV20-1	TGCAGTGCTAGAGATTGGGACAGGGTAGGGGAGACCCAGTACTTC	CSARDWDRVGETQYF
TRBJ1-2	-	many	TRBV2	TGTGCCACCAGACTGATTGGCTACACCTTC	CATRLIGYTF
TRBJ2-7	-	few	TRBV5-1	TGCGCCAGCAGCTTGGCCGGGACCATCCCAGGGGACGAGCAGTACTTC	CASSLAGTIPGDEQYF
TRBJ1-1	TRBD1	-	TRBV9	TGTGCCAGCAGCGTAGAGGGACAGGGGGCTGGAACTGAAGCTTTCTTT	CASSVEGQGAGTEAFF
TRBJ2-7	-	-	TRBV20-1	TGCAGTGCTAGAGAACGGGCACGCAGATCCTACGAGCAGTACTTC	CSARERARRSYEQYF
TRBJ1-5	-	many	TRBV12-3/TRBV12-4	TGTGCCAGCAGCAAGGCGGGGGGTGGCAATCAGCCCCAGCATTTT	CASSKAGGGNQPQHF
TRBJ1-2	-	few	TRBV2	TGTGCCAGCAAAACAGGGAACGGTGGCTACACCTTC	CASKTGNGGYTF
TRBJ1-1	TRBD1	few	TRBV7-2	TGCGCCAGCAGCCGGGATACAGGGGAAACTGAAGCTTTCTTT	CASSRDTGETEAFF